This entry concerns a single T cell receptor beta chain. There are 15 residues in the CDR3. Germline CDR1 is LGHNA and CDR2 is YSLEER. V shed 5 bases and J 4 bases; nucleotides not matched to a gene: 6. Original processing notes: Nucleated cell counts were estimated from reference gene primer amplification. Generated by immunoSEQ multiplex PCR, the TCRdb table keeps only in-frame clones and is missing some. V and J calls plus clone size are reproduced from that table; the DNA served to infer D and trimming. This sample has approximately 190,000 clones; about 88% occur once, and the top ten carry 5% to 8%. The sample comes from a study of blood T cell repertoires in COVID-19. The wider study: Sites in the United States, Italy and Spain provided acute and convalescent COVID-19 samples.

Sequences were obtained from peripheral blood. The receptor was derived from a woman in her thirties or forties who had recovered from COVID-19. V and J are TRBV4-3 and TRBJ1-4; 8 bases line up with TRBD1. CDR3 in DNA: TGCGCCAGCAGCATTCGACAGGGGATTAATGAAAAACTGTTTTTT. Amino acid sequence: CASSIRQGINEKLFF.